This passage covers 17 T cell receptor beta chains from one sample sequenced in a study of blood T cells in healthy people across ages. The authors ran a second PCR of 7 to 11 cycles using a sample-barcoded 5' primer and a J-beta primer mix. MiXCR, run by TCRdb on the 5' RACE reads, gives a single entry per CDR3 protein. The sample comprises 650,000 or so distinct CDR3 sequences, 52% of which are singletons, and approximately 12% rests with the top ten. The specimen was blood. The receptors were sampled from an elderly woman in good health.

With respect to this clonotype: This may stem from a read error, because a much larger clone lies one nucleotide away. The gene calls are TRBV6-1 and TRBJ2-1; 11 bases are shared with TRBD2. The V and J ends lost 7 bases and 3 bases, in that order; junction bases with no gene match: 11. In germline, CDR1 is MNHNS, CDR2 SASEGT. The CDR3 extends over 17 amino acids. The CDR3 bases are TGTGCCAGCATCAGAAGGGAGGGGACTAGCGGCTACAATGAGCAGTTCTTC. Protein: CASIRREGTSGYNEQFF.

The chain carries TRBV27 and TRBJ2-5; 12 bases agree with TRBD2. In germline, CDR1 is MNHEY, CDR2 SMNVEV (reference sequence). V trimming: 2 bases; J trimming: 4 bases; junction bases outside the gene matches: 14. This CDR3 is built from 19 residues. CDR3 in amino acids: CASSLVLAGGQSTRETQYF. In DNA, the CDR3 is TGTGCCAGCAGTTTAGTTCTAGCGGGGGGGCAATCAACCCGAGAGACCCAGTACTTC.

The gene calls are TRBV7-8 and TRBJ1-2; D is unresolved. V was pared by 2 bases and J by 7 bases, with 11 bases between. The CDR3 loop spans 13 amino acids. From germline, CDR1 is SGHVS and CDR2 FQNEAQ. Here the CDR3 DNA reads TGTGCCAGCAGCTTAACTACGGGGAGTGGCTACACCTTC. As protein: CASSLTTGSGYTF. The variable domain in full, completed from reference TRBV7-8 and TRBJ1-2, reads GAGVSQSPRYKVAKRGQDVALRCDPISGHVSLFWYQQALGQGPEFLTYFQNEAQLDKSGLPSDRFFAERPEGSVSTLKIQRTQQEDSAVYLCASSLTTGSGYTFGSGTRLTVV.

This clonotype occurred once. A much larger clone sits a single nucleotide away, making a read error possible. V usage is TRBV14 and J usage is TRBJ2-1; the D call may be TRBD1 or TRBD2 (5 bases each). Trimming took 4 bases from V and 13 from J, leaving 26 bases between them. Germline values: CDR1 SGHDN, CDR2 FVKESK. CDR3 length equals 16 residues. This CDR3 is CASSPSGPPIQETQFF. DNA for the CDR3: TGTGCCAGCAGCCCCTCGGGGCCACCCATCCAAGAGACCCAGTTCTTC.

A remark on this clonotype: An end of the junction does not agree with germline; a read error may underlie this. The gene calls are TRBV5-1 and TRBJ2-1; D is perhaps TRBD1 or TRBD2 (6 bases each). Germline V gene lookup returns CDR1 SGHRS and CDR2 YFSETQ. The CDR3 has 16 residues. CDR3 nucleotide sequence: TGCGCCAGTAGCTCGGCCCGGGGGACAAGCAACAATGAGCAGTTCTTC. Its translation: CASSSARGTSNNEQFF.

Concerning this clonotype itself: A much larger clone lies a single base off, so this may be a read error. The rearrangement uses TRBV5-6 and TRBJ1-2; perhaps TRBD1 as D (5 bases). The CDR3 runs 13 residues. The germline CDR1 and CDR2 sequences are SGHDT and YYEEEE. CDR3 loop: CDSSYPDTYGYTF. In nucleotides, the CDR3 is TGTGACAGCAGCTACCCGGACACATATGGCTACACCTTC.

The chain combines TRBV6-2 or TRBV6-3 with TRBJ1-1; D uncertain. This CDR3 contains 13 residues. Germline V gene data show CDR1 as MNHEY and CDR2 as SVGEGT. V dropped 2 bases and J dropped 0 bases, with 4 bases sitting between them. CDR3 nucleotide sequence: TGTGCCAGCAGTTACGACATGAACACTGAAGCTTTCTTT. Amino acid sequence: CASSYDMNTEAFF.

On this clonotype itself: A single base separates this from a much larger clone, so it may be a read error. This chain connects TRBV20-1 to TRBJ2-3; the D gene is possibly TRBD2 (6 bases). Between the trimmed V and J ends, which lost 8 bases and 8 bases, there was a span of 26 bases. The V gene's germline CDR1 is DFQATT and CDR2 SNEGSKA (reference sequence). This CDR3 spans 15 amino acids. The CDR3 here is CSTRSIAGPQGTQYF. Written as DNA, the CDR3 is TGCAGTACCAGGTCCATTGCGGGGCCCCAAGGTACGCAGTATTTT.

There are many counts of this clonotype. This chain's CDR3 is CASSPGRHEQYF. The CDR3 DNA is TGTGCCAGCAGTCCAGGGCGGCACGAGCAGTACTTC. The V gene is TRBV6-5, the J gene TRBJ2-7; D is possibly TRBD1 (5 bases). Between the trimmed V and J ends, which lost 5 bases and 5 bases, there was a span of 10 bases. From germline, CDR1 is MNHEY and CDR2 SVGAGI. The CDR3 totals 12 residues.

The CDR3 region is CAISESNSAMVLATDTQYF. In nucleotides, the CDR3 is TGTGCCATCAGTGAGTCGAATTCCGCCATGGTACTAGCCACAGATACGCAGTATTTT. The chain employs TRBV10-3 and TRBJ2-3, with a possible D match to TRBD2 (6 bases). This CDR3 comprises 19 residues. The germline V gene has CDR1 ENHRY and CDR2 SYGVKD. The V and J ends lost 0 bases and 2 bases respectively, with 21 bases between them.

Many counts were recorded for this clonotype. The chain joins TRBV20-1 to TRBJ2-1; 16 bases line up with TRBD2. With V trimmed by 5 bases and J by 2 bases, 6 bases remained unmatched. The CDR3 sequence is 17 residues long. The germline CDR1 and CDR2 sequences are DFQATT and SNEGSKA (reference sequence). CDR3 nucleotides: TGCAGTGCTGGGACTAGCGGGGGGGCCGGGACCTACAATGAGCAGTTCTTC. Protein sequence: CSAGTSGGAGTYNEQFF.

This clonotype was seen ten or more times. The CDR3 loop reads CASSQVGHFSGANVLTF. DNA of the CDR3: TGTGCCAGCAGCCAAGTTGGACATTTTTCTGGGGCCAACGTCCTGACTTTC. The V and J genes are TRBV14 and TRBJ2-6, with D possibly matching TRBD1 (5 bases). Germline loops: CDR1 SGHDN, CDR2 FVKESK. V shed 1 base and J shed 1 base, with 11 bases lying between them. This CDR3 has 17 residues.

A few counts support this clonotype. The rearrangement joins TRBV6-1 to TRBJ2-4; D is unresolved. CDR1 and CDR2 (germline): MNHNS, SASEGT. The V end was cut by 0 bases, the J end by 0 bases, with 6 bases between. This CDR3 has 15 residues. The CDR3: CASSEAALAKNIQYF. The CDR3 region has the DNA TGTGCCAGCAGTGAAGCGGCTTTAGCCAAAAACATTCAGTACTTC.

With respect to this clonotype: A much more abundant neighbour one base away suggests this may be a read error. The chain joins TRBV5-1 to TRBJ2-1, with D maybe TRBD1 (6 bases). Trimming took 1 base from V and 8 from J, leaving 13 bases between them. The length of the CDR3 is 14 residues. Per the germline V gene, CDR1 is SGHRS and CDR2 is YFSETQ. The DNA of the CDR3 is TGCGCCAGCAGCTTGCGGGACACTTTCTATGAGCAGTTCTTC. Its translation: CASSLRDTFYEQFF.

V gene TRBV5-1 combines with J gene TRBJ2-7; D call uncertain. Germline V gene sequence: CDR1 SGHRS, CDR2 YFSETQ. CDR3 length: 17 residues. Trimming stripped 0 bases from V and 0 bases from J, with 16 bases between. The CDR3 sequence: CASSLGQRPSSSYEQYF. As DNA, the CDR3 is TGCGCCAGCAGCTTGGGGCAGCGACCTTCTAGCTCCTACGAGCAGTACTTC.

In its sample, this clonotype was seen a few times. The chain has TRBV11-2 and TRBJ2-2, with D perhaps TRBD1 or TRBD2 (5 bases each). Trimming cost V 0 bases and J 6 bases, with 8 bases left between them. CDR3 length equals 14 residues. The germline V gene has CDR1 SGHAT and CDR2 FQNNGV. The CDR3 DNA follows: TGTGCCAGCAGCTTAGAGAGGGGCGCCGGGGAGCTGTTTTTT. This translates into CASSLERGAGELFF.

This chain links TRBV15 with TRBJ2-3, with 10 bases fitting TRBD1. CDR3 length: 15 residues. The germline CDR1 and CDR2 sequences are LNHNV and YYDKDF (reference sequence). Trimming at V came to 4 bases and at J to 3 bases, leaving 4 bases not matched to a gene. CDR3: CATSTRTGGTDTQYF. The CDR3 nucleotides read TGTGCCACCAGCACTAGGACAGGGGGGACAGATACGCAGTATTTT. The entire variable domain, with the rest obtained from reference TRBV15 and TRBJ2-3, is as follows: DAMVIQNPRYQVTQFGKPVTLSCSQTLNHNVMYWYQQKSSQAPKLLFHYYDKDFNNEADTPDNFQSRRPNTSFCFLDIRSPGLGDTAMYLCATSTRTGGTDTQYFGPGTRLTVL.